The present TCR beta chain was sequenced within a study of blood T cell repertoires in COVID-19. Study overall: The United States, Italy and Spain provided the acute and convalescent COVID-19 samples. Sources were T cells, B-cell-depleted T cells, or PBMCs; the material itself was cDNA or gDNA.

Authors' processing steps: Reference gene primers were amplified, and this amplification served to estimate nucleated cell counts. The method was immunoSEQ multiplex PCR; TCRdb's version includes in-frame clones alone and lacks a portion of them. V and J calls and clone size come straight from that table; D and trimming were deduced from the DNA. The sample includes roughly 190,000 clones, roughly 82% of them seen just once. Participants, 18 to 89 years old, spanned approximately 26 US areas. The source is a woman in her sixties or seventies with acute COVID-19. Sequencing was done on a sample of PBMCs or T cells enriched from blood (not recorded which).

The DNA of the CDR3 is TGTGCCAGCAGCTTAGCGAGTGTTAACTATGGCTACACCTTC. Its protein is CASSLASVNYGYTF. The V gene is TRBV7-2, the J gene TRBJ1-2; D unresolved. The CDR3 has 14 residues. Trimming stripped 0 bases from V and 1 base from J, with 6 bases between. Germline CDR1 is SGHTA and CDR2 is FQGNSA. Combining the CDR3 with reference TRBV7-2 and TRBJ1-2 gives the whole variable domain GAGVSQSPSNKVTEKGKDVELRCDPISGHTALYWYRQSLGQGLEFLIYFQGNSAPDKSGLPSDRFSAERTGGSVSTLTIQRTQQEDSAVYLCASSLASVNYGYTFGSGTRLTVV.